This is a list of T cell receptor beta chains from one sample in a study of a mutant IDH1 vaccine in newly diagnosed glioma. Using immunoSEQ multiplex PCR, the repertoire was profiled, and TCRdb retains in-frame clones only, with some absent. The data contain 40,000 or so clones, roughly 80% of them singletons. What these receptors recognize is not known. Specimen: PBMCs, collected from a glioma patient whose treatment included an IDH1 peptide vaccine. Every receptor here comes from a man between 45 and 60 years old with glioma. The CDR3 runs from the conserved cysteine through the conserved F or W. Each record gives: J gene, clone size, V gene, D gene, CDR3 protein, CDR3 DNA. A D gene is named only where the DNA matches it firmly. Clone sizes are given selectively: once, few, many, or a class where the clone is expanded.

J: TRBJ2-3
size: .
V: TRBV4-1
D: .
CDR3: CASSHVGRLTDTQYF
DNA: TGCGCCAGCAGCCACGTGGGACGGTTGACAGATACGCAGTATTTT

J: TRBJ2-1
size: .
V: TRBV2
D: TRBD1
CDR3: CASSRGQGASNEQFF
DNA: TGTGCCAGCAGTAGGGGACAGGGGGCAAGCAATGAGCAGTTCTTC

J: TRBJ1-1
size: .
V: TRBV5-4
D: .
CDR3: CASSFTRENTEAFF
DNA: TGTGCCAGCAGCTTTACCAGGGAGAACACTGAAGCTTTCTTT

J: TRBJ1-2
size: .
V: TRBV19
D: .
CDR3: CASSIRGYREEVNGYTF
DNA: TGTGCCAGTAGTATTCGAGGTTACAGGGAGGAAGTCAATGGCTACACCTTC

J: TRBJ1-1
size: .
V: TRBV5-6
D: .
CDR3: CASSLGGASPNTEAFF
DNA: TGTGCCAGCAGCTTGGGGGGGGCCAGCCCGAACACTGAAGCTTTCTTT

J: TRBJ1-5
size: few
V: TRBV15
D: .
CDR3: CATSREKDSSNQPQHF
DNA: TGTGCCACCAGCAGAGAGAAGGACTCTAGCAATCAGCCCCAGCATTTT

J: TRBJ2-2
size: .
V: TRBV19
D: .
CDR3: CASEQGTGELFF
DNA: TGTGCCAGTGAACAGGGAACCGGGGAGCTGTTTTTT

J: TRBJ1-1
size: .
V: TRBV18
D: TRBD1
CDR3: CASSPTGDPMNTEAFF
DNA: TGTGCCAGCTCACCTACAGGGGACCCCATGAACACTGAAGCTTTCTTT

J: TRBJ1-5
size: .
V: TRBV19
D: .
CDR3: CASSIENVRQPQHF
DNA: TGTGCCAGTAGTATAGAGAACGTGAGGCAGCCCCAGCATTTT

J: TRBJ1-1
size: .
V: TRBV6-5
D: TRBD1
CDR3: CASSRGQVHTEAFF
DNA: TGTGCCAGCAGTCGAGGACAGGTCCACACTGAAGCTTTCTTT

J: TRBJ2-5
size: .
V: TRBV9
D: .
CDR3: CASSIAYQETQYF
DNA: TGTGCCAGCAGCATAGCCTACCAAGAGACCCAGTACTTC

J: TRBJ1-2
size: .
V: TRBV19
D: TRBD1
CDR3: CASSIGRQGVGDYGYTF
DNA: TGTGCCAGTAGTATAGGTCGACAGGGAGTGGGCGACTATGGCTACACCTTC

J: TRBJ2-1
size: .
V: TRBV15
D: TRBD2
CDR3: CATSRGRGGIYEQFF
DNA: TGTGCCACCAGCAGAGGTCGGGGGGGCATATATGAGCAGTTCTTC

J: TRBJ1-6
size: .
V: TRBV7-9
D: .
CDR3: CASSLAQGPGNSPLHF
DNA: TGTGCCAGCAGCTTAGCGCAGGGGCCCGGAAATTCACCCCTCCACTTT

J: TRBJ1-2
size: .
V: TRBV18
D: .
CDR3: CASSPQGDGYTF
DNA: TGTGCCAGCTCACCACAGGGGGATGGCTACACCTTC

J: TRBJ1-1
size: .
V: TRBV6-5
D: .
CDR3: CASSPFVGPKKAFF
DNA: TGTGCCAGCAGCCCTTTCGTGGGTCCTAAAAAAGCTTTCTTT

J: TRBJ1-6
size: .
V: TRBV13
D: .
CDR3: CASSTRTREPLHF
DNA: TGTGCCAGCAGCACCCGGACGAGGGAACCCCTCCACTTT

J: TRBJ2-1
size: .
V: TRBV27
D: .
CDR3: CASSLRRDKNEQFF
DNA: TGTGCCAGCAGTCTCCGCCGGGACAAGAATGAGCAGTTCTTC